This T cell receptor (beta chain) comes out of a study of T cell changes during pregnancy in multiple sclerosis (dated by TCRdb to between 2018 and 2021). Context from the whole study: Changes in the T cell repertoire over the course of pregnancy were examined in this study in women with multiple sclerosis.

Germline trimming: 1 base from V, 4 bases from J; junction bases outside gene matches: 7. Inclusive of the bounding cysteine and phenylalanine, the CDR3 is 16 residues long. Only CDR3 DNA is held: 48 bases, read in frame from base 1. Sequences MNHEY (CDR1) and SMNVEV (CDR2) are obtained from the germline V gene (reference sequence). About this clone: Its specific antigen is unknown. Within one base of it there is no much larger clone, and no base qualities were kept.

The method was the immunoSEQ multiplex PCR assay. The table was pulled from immuneACCESS by TCRdb, which kept in-frame rearrangements only. Such tables lose some clones; where checked, under half of the loss comes from unresolved V genes, and the rest has no known cause. Present in this sample are approximately 83,000 clones, about 93% of which were seen just once. Around 4% of the sample belongs to the ten largest clones. The chain employs TRBV27 and TRBJ2-3; 8 junctional bases match TRBD2. Source: peripheral blood, taken in the first trimester of pregnancy. This clonotype was sampled from a female donor with multiple sclerosis, enrolled in a pregnancy study. The DNA is TGTGCCAGCAGTTTATTGGGCGGGGGGAGGGCAGATACGCAGTATTTT. Translated, this gives CASSLLGGGRADTQYF.